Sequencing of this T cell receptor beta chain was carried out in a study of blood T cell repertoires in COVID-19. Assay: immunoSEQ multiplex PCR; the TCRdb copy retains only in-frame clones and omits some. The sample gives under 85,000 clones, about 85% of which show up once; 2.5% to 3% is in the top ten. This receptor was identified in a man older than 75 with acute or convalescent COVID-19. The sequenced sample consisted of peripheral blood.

Here the CDR3 DNA reads TGCAGTGCTAGTCGAACGGGAGTGGGGGAGACCCAGTACTTC. This sequence encodes CSASRTGVGETQYF. The chain joins TRBV20-1 to TRBJ2-5; D possibly corresponds to TRBD2 (6 bases). CDR1 and CDR2 from the germline V gene are DFQATT and SNEGSKA (reference sequence). The CDR3 has 14 residues. Trimming stripped 3 bases from V and 5 bases from J, with 16 bases between.